This T cell receptor (beta chain) was sequenced for a study of neoadjuvant anti-PD-1 for oral cavity cancer. To note about this clone: Its antigen is currently unknown.

General study results and limits: Each response group had just a few patients in TCR analyses.

Sample time point: after neoadjuvant nivolumab, at surgical resection. Patients had newly diagnosed, untreated stage II-IVA oral cavity squamous cell carcinoma. These oral cavity squamous cell carcinomas were HPV-negative and locally advanced. Six replicates per PBMC sample, mostly from 480 ng of genomic DNA. Profiling relied on immunoSEQ multiplex PCR, and the TCRdb table lists in-frame clones only, not all of them. The sample gives 14,000 or so clones, about three quarters of which show up once; approximately 2.6% is in the top ten. V dropped 0 bases and J dropped 8; count of bases not matched to a gene: 0. The germline V gene has CDR1 SGHRS and CDR2 YFSETQ. The CDR3 length is 13 residues.

The V call is TRBV5-1, the J call TRBJ1-3, with TRBD1 matching over 9 bases. The receptor's source is a person between 35 and 79 years old with oral cavity squamous cell carcinoma. Sample: PBMCs, taken after nivolumab (anti-PD-1) treatment. CDR3: CASSLGQGDTIYF. The CDR3 nucleotides read TGCGCCAGCAGCTTGGGACAGGGGGACACCATATATTTT.